The 30 T cell receptor beta chains reported below all come from one sample, sequenced in a study of T-cell memory formation after mild COVID-19. From the 5' RACE reads, TCRdb called clonotypes with MiXCR, one entry per CDR3 protein. The sample lists tens of thousands of distinct CDR3 sequences; about 15% were seen once. The sample taken for sequencing was PBMCs or a T cell subset sorted from them (not recorded which). The receptors were sampled from an adult woman who had mild COVID-19 (a few samples of this study predate the infection). Cell type and time point are not known.

This clonotype has just a few counts. Sequence at one end of the junction differs from germline and may be a read error. The V and J genes are TRBV5-1 and TRBJ2-1; D ambiguous. The CDR3 spans 13 residues. Germline V CDR1 and CDR2: SGHRS, YFSETQ. CDR3 in amino acids: CASSLERYNEQFF. CDR3 nucleotides: TGCGCCAGCAGCTTGGAAAGGTACAATGAGCAGTTCTTT.

This clonotype showed up just a few times. The chain uses TRBV11-2 and TRBJ1-1, with 8 positions matching TRBD1. In germline, CDR1 is SGHAT, CDR2 FQNNGV. The CDR3 extends over 14 amino acids. The V gene end was trimmed by 1 base and the J gene end by 4 bases; junction bases not matched to a gene: 2. The CDR3 nucleotides read TGTGCCAGCAGCTTAGTAGGGACAGGCACTGAAGCTTTCTTT. Its protein product is CASSLVGTGTEAFF.

The V call is TRBV7-9, the J call TRBJ2-7, with D perhaps TRBD2 (6 bases). This CDR3 spans 12 amino acids. CDR1 is SEHNR, CDR2 FQNEAQ, per germline (reference sequence). Trimming took 5 bases from V and 5 from J, leaving 10 bases between them. CDR3 region: CASSPGTHEQYF. The CDR3 DNA sequence: TGTGCCAGCAGCCCCGGGACTCACGAGCAGTACTTC.

The chain has TRBV4-1 and TRBJ1-2; D remains ambiguous. CDR1 and CDR2 (germline): MGHRA, YSYEKL. The CDR3 is made up of 15 amino acids. Trimming removed 1 base from V and 3 bases from J, with 12 bases in between. This CDR3 reads CASSQGTEFYYGYTF. The CDR3 DNA follows: TGCGCCAGCAGCCAAGGGACCGAGTTCTACTATGGCTACACCTTC.

The chain links TRBV7-9 to TRBJ2-3; TRBD2 matches 10 bases. Germline values: CDR1 SEHNR, CDR2 FQNEAQ (reference sequence). J was trimmed by 5 bases and V by 2 bases; bases with no gene match: 4. The CDR3 spans 15 residues. CDR3 region: CASSLPRTSGDTQYF. CDR3 nucleotides: TGTGCCAGCAGCTTACCTCGGACTAGCGGAGATACGCAGTATTTT.

This clonotype was found many times. The rearrangement joins TRBV12-3 or TRBV12-4 to TRBJ2-5, with D uncertain. V gave up 8 bases and J gave up 3 bases, with 16 bases separating them. The CDR3 extends over 14 amino acids. This CDR3 reads CASQWSVSEETQYF. In DNA, the CDR3 is TGTGCCAGCCAATGGAGCGTTTCGGAAGAGACCCAGTACTTC.

This clonotype was seen more than once but under ten times. This chain connects TRBV7-9 to TRBJ2-1, with TRBD2 matching 7 bases. J was trimmed by 7 bases and V by 7 bases; bases with no gene match: 10. The germline gives CDR1 SEHNR, CDR2 FQNEAQ (reference sequence). The CDR3 is made up of 14 amino acids. In DNA form, the CDR3 reads TGTGCCAGCACACTAGCGATTCGAAATAATGAGCAGTTCTTC. The encoded protein is CASTLAIRNNEQFF.

Only a few counts were recorded for this clonotype. In nucleotides, the CDR3 is TGCGCCAGCAGCTTGGAAGGGGGATTTAATCAGCCCCAGCATTTT. Encoded protein: CASSLEGGFNQPQHF. The rearrangement uses TRBV5-1 and TRBJ1-5, with D perhaps matching TRBD1 (6 bases). V lost 0 bases and J 4 bases, leaving 11 bases between the germline ends. The CDR3 runs to 15 residues. Germline V gives CDR1 SGHRS, CDR2 YFSETQ.

This clonotype was counted many times. The chain couples TRBV5-1 to TRBJ2-3; unclear D gene. The CDR3 runs 12 residues. Germline V gives CDR1 SGHRS, CDR2 YFSETQ. Between the trimmed V and J ends, which lost 4 bases and 6 bases, there was a span of 9 bases. The CDR3 is CASSQLGDTQYF. The CDR3 DNA follows: TGCGCCAGCAGCCAGCTCGGGGATACGCAGTATTTT.

The gene calls are TRBV12-3 or TRBV12-4 and TRBJ2-1; no firm D call. V lost 5 bases and J lost 8, with 13 bases in between. This CDR3 region has 13 residues. The CDR3 DNA reads as TGTGCCAGCAGTCCAAGTCTTCCCCATGAGCAGTTCTTC. This gives the protein CASSPSLPHEQFF.

The table lists this clonotype with a few counts. This chain links TRBV27 with TRBJ2-1; D is ambiguous. Looked up from germline, CDR1 is MNHEY and CDR2 is SMNVEV (reference sequence). V was clipped by 4 bases and J by 2 bases, with 6 bases between them. This CDR3 has 13 amino acids. The CDR3 region has the DNA TGTGCCAGCAGTTACAACGCCTACAATGAGCAGTTCTTC. Amino acid sequence: CASSYNAYNEQFF.

The chain joins TRBV10-3 to TRBJ2-7; D is ambiguous. The length of the CDR3 is 15 residues. The ends were cut back, 3 bases at V and 0 bases at J, with 12 bases in the middle. CDR1 and CDR2 from the germline V gene are ENHRY and SYGVKD. The DNA of the CDR3 is TGTGCCATCAGTGAAGGCACTATGTCCTCCTACGAGCAGTACTTC. Encoded protein: CAISEGTMSSYEQYF.

This clonotype has more than one count but fewer than ten. The J gene is TRBJ2-1, the V gene TRBV9; D remains ambiguous. Germline V CDR1 and CDR2: SGDLS, YYNGEE. CDR3 length: 14 residues. V lost 4 bases to trimming and J lost 4 bases, with 12 bases between them. CDR3 nucleotide sequence: TGTGCCAGCAGCATCTCGACTGGGTACAATGAGCAGTTCTTC. This translates into CASSISTGYNEQFF.

The rearrangement uses TRBV2 and TRBJ2-2, with TRBD2 as a possible D gene (6 bases). Germline lookup yields CDR1 SNHLY and CDR2 FYNNEI. The CDR3 sequence is 14 residues long. Trimming removed 5 bases at V and 6 bases at J, with 13 bases between. CDR3 protein: CASSSSEGPGELFF. In DNA, the CDR3 is TGTGCCAGCAGTAGCTCGGAGGGTCCCGGGGAGCTGTTTTTT.

The chain joins TRBV4-3 to TRBJ1-2; D unclear. V lost 4 bases, J lost 5 bases, and 17 bases lay in between. CDR1 is LGHNA, CDR2 YSLEER, per germline. The CDR3 totals 15 residues. The CDR3, as DNA: TGCGCCAGCAGCCCAAGCGGCGCGTTTTATTATGGCTACACCTTC. It specifies CASSPSGAFYYGYTF.

The CDR3 loop reads CASSYSATPGANVLTF. The CDR3 DNA reads as TGTGCCAGCAGTTACTCGGCGACTCCTGGGGCCAACGTCCTGACTTTC. V is TRBV6-5 and J is TRBJ2-6, with D hard to call. This CDR3 spans 16 amino acids. Germline CDR1 reads MNHEY; CDR2 reads SVGAGI. The V gene lost 0 bases and the J gene lost 2 bases, with 8 bases spanning the gap.

In this sample, this clonotype turned up a few times. The chain employs TRBV20-1 and TRBJ2-2; 7 bases are a match to TRBD1. Germline CDR1 reads DFQATT; CDR2 reads SNEGSKA (reference sequence). The CDR3 is 16 residues long. Trimming removed 3 bases from V and 2 bases from J; junction bases left unmatched: 9. The DNA of the CDR3 is TGCAGTGCTAGGGAGGCCGGGACAGTAAACACCGGGGAGCTGTTTTTT. Protein sequence: CSAREAGTVNTGELFF.

This clonotype was picked up a small number of times. The chain is built from TRBV4-1 and TRBJ2-7; possible D gene TRBD1, 6 bases. The CDR3 runs 15 residues. V was clipped by 3 bases and J by 0 bases, with 12 bases between them. Per the germline V gene, CDR1 is MGHRA and CDR2 is YSYEKL. The CDR3 sequence is CASSHGTLSSYEQYF. CDR3 sequence (DNA): TGCGCCAGCAGCCACGGGACACTTTCCTCCTACGAGCAGTACTTC.

The sample holds a few counts of this clonotype. The chain joins TRBV4-3 to TRBJ2-3, with 13 bases identical to TRBD2. J gave up 0 bases and V 3 bases, and 12 bases lay outside the gene matches. This CDR3 comprises 20 residues. Germline values: CDR1 LGHNA, CDR2 YSLEER. The CDR3 DNA reads as TGCGCCAGCAGCCATGGTGAACTAGCGGGAGGGTTCACTAGCACAGATACGCAGTATTTT. Encoded protein: CASSHGELAGGFTSTDTQYF.

This clonotype was picked up a small number of times. The chain employs TRBV3-1 and TRBJ2-7; TRBD1 matches 7 bases. The CDR3 is 17 residues long. V shed 0 bases and J 5 bases; nucleotides not matched to a gene: 13. Germline assignment: CDR1 LGHDT and CDR2 YNNKEL (reference sequence). The CDR3: CASSQDGTGTASHEQYF. The CDR3 region has the DNA TGTGCCAGCAGCCAAGATGGAACCGGGACAGCTTCCCACGAGCAGTACTTC.

This clonotype was seen a few times. This rearrangement joins TRBV30 to TRBJ1-2, with D uncertain. The V and J ends lost 0 bases and 6 bases respectively, with 5 bases between them. The CDR3 runs to 11 residues. Germline-derived CDR1 and CDR2 are GTSNPN and SVGIG (reference sequence). CDR3 residues: CAWSVNDGYTF. Written as DNA, the CDR3 is TGTGCCTGGAGTGTAAATGATGGCTACACCTTC.

The rearrangement joins TRBV13 to TRBJ2-1; 10 bases agree with TRBD2. The CDR3 loop spans 16 amino acids. V shed 5 bases and J 4 bases; nucleotides not matched to a gene: 8. Germline-derived CDR1 and CDR2 are PRHDT and FYEKMQ (reference sequence). The CDR3 sequence is CASSVKTSGFYNEQFF. CDR3 sequence (DNA): TGTGCCAGCAGCGTCAAGACTAGCGGGTTTTACAATGAGCAGTTCTTC.

This clonotype was seen many times. The chain joins TRBV7-9 to TRBJ2-5, with 9 nucleotides matching TRBD2. The CDR3 contains 14 residues. Trimming cost V 11 bases and J 5 bases; bases outside gene matches: 12. Germline-derived CDR1 and CDR2 are SEHNR and FQNEAQ (reference sequence). The DNA of the CDR3 is TGTGCCCTCCGGGCGGGAGGGCCTGGGGAGACCCAGTACTTC. This gives the protein CALRAGGPGETQYF.

The gene calls are TRBV7-9 and TRBJ2-1, with 8 bases that match TRBD2. The germline V gene has CDR1 SEHNR and CDR2 FQNEAQ (reference sequence). V was pared by 5 bases and J by 4 bases, with 13 bases of the junction left unmatched. The CDR3 is made up of 17 amino acids. In nucleotides, the CDR3 is TGTGCCAGCAGCCTCCCTAGACAAGCGGGGGTATACAATGAGCAGTTCTTC. Translation gives CASSLPRQAGVYNEQFF.

The chain employs TRBV24-1 and TRBJ2-3, with TRBD1 as a possible D gene (5 bases). Trimming cost V 1 base and J 0 bases, with 28 bases left between them. Germline V gene data show CDR1 as KGHDR and CDR2 as SFDVKD. The CDR3 has 22 residues. CDR3 region: CATSDFRVDPLGRRRSTDTQYF. The CDR3 DNA reads as TGTGCCACCAGTGATTTCAGGGTAGACCCACTCGGCAGGCGACGTAGCACAGATACGCAGTATTTT.

The chain combines TRBV4-1 with TRBJ2-1, with 11 nucleotides matching TRBD2. With 6 bases clipped from V and 3 bases from J, the junction kept 4 bases outside the gene matches. CDR3 length: 15 amino acids. Germline V gene lookup returns CDR1 MGHRA and CDR2 YSYEKL. CDR3 DNA: TGCGCCAGCAGGCCCGGGACTAGCGGCTACAATGAGCAGTTCTTC. Its protein is CASRPGTSGYNEQFF.

This clonotype was detected only a few times. This chain connects TRBV6-6 to TRBJ2-1, with 8 bases fitting TRBD2. CDR1 is MNHNY, CDR2 SVGAGI, per germline (reference sequence). CDR3 size: 14 residues. With V trimmed by 6 bases and J by 7 bases, 8 bases remained unmatched. This CDR3 reads CASSREGGGNEQFF. The CDR3 region has the DNA TGTGCCAGCAGCCGCGAGGGCGGGGGGAATGAGCAGTTCTTC.

A few counts support this clonotype. CDR3 loop: CSARPQGELEAFF. The CDR3 bases are TGCAGTGCTAGGCCCCAGGGGGAGCTTGAAGCTTTCTTT. The V call is TRBV20-1, the J call TRBJ1-1, with 7 bases lining up with TRBD1. J gave up 7 bases and V 3 bases, and 8 bases lay outside the gene matches. Looked up from germline, CDR1 is DFQATT and CDR2 is SNEGSKA (reference sequence). The CDR3 totals 13 residues.

There are a few counts of this clonotype. This chain uses TRBV11-3 with TRBJ1-1; a possible D gene is TRBD1 (5 bases). The CDR3 spans 15 residues. Per the germline V gene, CDR1 is SGHNT and CDR2 is YENEEA. The V end was cut by 5 bases, the J end by 3 bases, with 16 bases between. The CDR3 reads CASSTRTKLDTEAFF. CDR3 coding DNA: TGTGCCAGCAGCACACGGACAAAGTTGGACACTGAAGCTTTCTTT.

The chain combines TRBV5-6 with TRBJ2-5; 11 positions match TRBD2. CDR3 length: 17 residues. Germline CDR1 is SGHDT and CDR2 is YYEEEE. Trimming at V came to 6 bases and at J to 4 bases, leaving 14 bases not matched to a gene. CDR3 DNA: TGTGCCAGCAACCCTCTTTCAGGGCTAGCGGGAGGAGAGACCCAGTACTTC. Amino acids: CASNPLSGLAGGETQYF.